This entry lists 10 T cell receptor beta chains sequenced from one sample in a study of control samples from healthy donors and cancer patients (dated by TCRdb to 2019 to 2021). The library relied on the immunoSEQ multiplex PCR assay. This immuneACCESS table, as held by TCRdb, lists in-frame sequences with V and J called but not all clones. Of the missing ones, under half trace to an unresolved V gene in checked studies; the others have no known cause. Within this sample are about 130,000 clones, with about 90% of them counted one time only. Approximately 2% of the sample is taken by the ten largest. The material sequenced was blood. The receptors shown here come from a woman in her 50s in good health.

J is TRBJ1-3 and V is TRBV19, with D perhaps TRBD1 (5 bases). This CDR3 has 14 amino acids. Trimming shortened V by 4 bases and J by 3 bases, and 10 bases separated the two germline ends. Germline loops: CDR1 LNHDA, CDR2 SQIVND (reference sequence). CDR3: CASSTRDGGNTIYF. CDR3 sequence (DNA): TGTGCCAGTAGTACCCGGGACGGTGGAAACACCATATATTTT.

The chain has TRBV5-1 and TRBJ1-2, with 9 bases lining up with TRBD1. V lost 4 bases and J lost 8; bases outside the gene matches: 12. The CDR3 is 15 residues long. Germline V CDR1 and CDR2: SGHRS, YFSETQ. This CDR3 reads CASSAPGQGSGGYTF. As DNA, the CDR3 is TGCGCCAGCAGCGCACCGGGACAGGGATCGGGCGGCTACACCTTC.

This chain uses TRBV12-3 or TRBV12-4 with TRBJ2-1; no definite D call. This CDR3 has 11 amino acids. V was trimmed by 6 bases and J by 6 bases, leaving 6 bases between them. CDR3: CASRWGNEQFF. DNA for the CDR3: TGTGCCAGCAGATGGGGCAATGAGCAGTTCTTC.

The chain combines TRBV18 with TRBJ1-5; a possible D gene is TRBD1 (5 bases). The CDR3 totals 15 residues. CDR1 and CDR2 (germline): KGHSH, LQKENI. V was clipped by 1 base and J by 2 bases, with 9 bases between them. This chain's CDR3 is CASSPQGLGNQPQHF. CDR3 nucleotides: TGTGCCAGCTCACCACAGGGGCTGGGCAATCAGCCCCAGCATTTT.

In this sample, this clone turned up once. This rearrangement joins TRBV6-5 to TRBJ2-1; TRBD2 matches 10 bases. The CDR3 runs 15 residues. V shed 6 bases, J shed 7 bases, and the junction held 9 bases outside the gene matches. Germline values: CDR1 MNHEY, CDR2 SVGAGI. In DNA form, the CDR3 reads TGTGCCAGCAGCGATCTAGCGGGAGAGGGAAATGAGCAGTTCTTC. Protein product: CASSDLAGEGNEQFF.

J is TRBJ2-3 and V is TRBV6-5, with 7 positions matching TRBD1. CDR3 length: 15 amino acids. Germline V lookup: CDR1 MNHEY, CDR2 SVGAGI. J gave up 0 bases and V 8 bases, and 8 bases lay outside the gene matches. The CDR3 reads CASHPRDRSTDTQYF. DNA for the CDR3: TGTGCCAGCCACCCCCGGGACAGAAGCACAGATACGCAGTATTTT.

This clone was detected once. J is TRBJ1-1 and V is TRBV7-9, with 8 positions matching TRBD1. J gave up 9 bases and V 0 bases, and 6 bases lay outside the gene matches. The CDR3 runs 14 residues. CDR1 SEHNR and CDR2 FQNEAQ come from the germline V gene (reference sequence). The CDR3 sequence is CASSLAGTGGKAFF. The CDR3 DNA sequence: TGTGCCAGCAGCTTAGCCGGGACAGGCGGAAAAGCTTTCTTT.

This clone was recorded once. The chain joins TRBV5-6 to TRBJ1-2, with D possibly TRBD1 on 6 matching bases. The CDR3 contains 15 residues. The germline V gene encodes CDR1 SGHDT and CDR2 YYEEEE. V was clipped by 4 bases and J by 5 bases, with 18 bases between them. The CDR3 nucleotides read TGTGCCAGCAGCCCCCCCCGGACAGTCCGATATGGCTACACCTTC. It yields the protein CASSPPRTVRYGYTF.

The V and J genes are TRBV2 and TRBJ2-5, with 8 bases fitting TRBD2. Trimming took 7 bases from V and 4 from J; bases not matched to a gene: 11. The CDR3 is 15 residues long. The germline V gene encodes CDR1 SNHLY and CDR2 FYNNEI. This CDR3 reads CASISAAGGGETQYF. The CDR3 DNA is TGTGCCAGCATCTCGGCGGCGGGAGGAGGAGAGACCCAGTACTTC.

The chain uses TRBV28 and TRBJ2-5, with D perhaps TRBD1 (6 bases). V lost 5 bases, J lost 2 bases, and 9 bases lay in between. Germline V CDR1 and CDR2: MDHEN, SYDVKM. This CDR3 comprises 13 residues. CDR3 amino acids: CASSKQGQETQYF. DNA of the CDR3: TGTGCCAGCAGTAAACAGGGACAAGAGACCCAGTACTTC.